The sequence of this TCR beta chain was determined in a study of blood T cells in healthy people across ages. Regarding the study as a whole: Roughly linear age-related decline in beta diversity appeared, significant by age roughly 40.

Each sample used at least 7 million PBMCs. Alongside a J-beta primer mix, a sample-barcoded 5' primer served in a second PCR lasting roughly 7 to 11 cycles. Template switching added a 12-random-nucleotide identifier to every cDNA molecule. MiXCR, run by TCRdb on the 5' RACE reads, gives a single entry per CDR3 protein. The sample contains about 800,000 distinct CDR3 sequences, 20% to 25% of which appear only once. A word on this clonotype: Its antigen is unidentified.

Germline CDR1 reads KGHSH; CDR2 reads LQKENI. J was trimmed by 6 bases and V by 4 bases; bases with no gene match: 6. CDR3 length equals 14 residues. A further study also used this sample, focusing on T cells of mothers and their children. That paper states: A handful of children and their three healthy Caucasian mothers were the donors.

The chain links TRBV18 to TRBJ1-1, with TRBD1 identical over 9 bases. This TCR was recovered from a boy between 10 and 17 years old in good health. Sequencing used blood. The CDR3 coding sequence is TGTGCCAGCTCACTGACAGGGGGGGGCGCTGAAGCTTTCTTT. This sequence encodes CASSLTGGGAEAFF. Full variable domain (rest looked up from reference TRBV18 and TRBJ1-1): NAGVMQNPRHLVRRRGQEARLRCSPMKGHSHVYWYRQLPEEGLKFMVYLQKENIIDESGMPKERFSAEFPKEGPSILRIQQVVRGDSAAYFCASSLTGGGAEAFFGQGTRLTVV.